Each of the 26 T cell receptor beta chains below was sequenced from the same sample in a study of blood T cells in healthy people across ages. The authors ran a second PCR of about 7 to 11 cycles using a sample-barcoded 5' primer and a J-beta primer mix. TCRdb processed the 5' RACE reads anew with MiXCR; each CDR3 protein has one entry. The table records 540,000 or so distinct CDR3 sequences, 27% of them present only once. The sequenced sample was blood. The receptors come from a woman between 70 and 85 years old in good health.

V is TRBV20-1 and J is TRBJ1-2; 7 bases match TRBD1. CDR3 length: 14 amino acids. Germline-derived CDR1 and CDR2 are DFQATT and SNEGSKA (reference sequence). After removal of 6 bases from V and 6 bases from J, the junction contained 13 bases not matched to a gene. The CDR3 region has the DNA TGCAGTGCCAACCTTTGGGGAGGGGGCGATGGCTACACCTTC. This gives the protein CSANLWGGGDGYTF.

Only one count was recorded for this clonotype. This chain joins TRBV10-2 and TRBJ2-3; D ambiguous. The CDR3 sequence is 12 residues long. From germline, CDR1 is WSHSY and CDR2 SAAADI. V lost 4 bases and J lost 6, with 8 bases in between. The CDR3 protein is CASSAQPDTQYF. In DNA, the CDR3 is TGCGCCAGCAGTGCCCAGCCTGATACGCAGTATTTT.

The sample holds a few counts of this clonotype. This chain uses TRBV10-3 with TRBJ2-3; D might be TRBD1 (5 bases). Germline lookup yields CDR1 ENHRY and CDR2 SYGVKD. The CDR3 length is 16 residues. V was cut by 0 bases and J by 7 bases, with 17 bases left in between. The CDR3 is CAISESGATVANTQYF. The CDR3 DNA sequence: TGTGCCATCAGTGAGTCAGGGGCTACGGTTGCAAATACGCAGTATTTT.

The chain is built from TRBV6-5 and TRBJ2-5, with TRBD2 identical over 9 bases. CDR3 length: 14 residues. The germline CDR1 and CDR2 sequences are MNHEY and SVGAGI. After removal of 6 bases from V and 4 bases from J, the junction contained 6 bases not matched to a gene. The chain's CDR3 is CASSRSGGLETQYF. CDR3 sequence (DNA): TGTGCCAGCAGCCGTAGCGGGGGTTTAGAGACCCAGTACTTC.

This clonotype was detected only a few times. V and J are TRBV29-1 and TRBJ1-2; 7 bases are shared with TRBD1. The CDR3 has 11 amino acids. J gave up 9 bases and V 5 bases, and 6 bases lay outside the gene matches. Germline CDR1 SQVTM, CDR2 ANQGSEA. This CDR3 is CSVSQGRSYTF. For the CDR3, the DNA is TGCAGCGTTTCACAGGGGAGAAGCTACACCTTC.

V is TRBV7-2 and J is TRBJ2-2; 7 bases map to TRBD1. The CDR3 covers 15 residues. CDR1 and CDR2 (germline): SGHTA, FQGNSA. V lost 4 bases and J lost 5; bases outside the gene matches: 7. The CDR3: CASSSQGPGTGELFF. CDR3 DNA sequence: TGTGCCAGCAGCTCACAGGGGCCCGGGACCGGGGAGCTGTTTTTT.

Here the CDR3 reads CATRPDRGYQETQYF. In DNA, the CDR3 is TGTGCCACCCGCCCGGACAGGGGTTACCAAGAGACCCAGTACTTC. This rearrangement joins TRBV15 to TRBJ2-5; the match to TRBD1 covers 9 bases. This CDR3 is 15 amino acids long. Germline-derived CDR1 and CDR2 are LNHNV and YYDKDF (reference sequence). The V and J ends lost 8 bases and 0 bases, in that order; junction bases with no gene match: 7.

V usage is TRBV12-5 and J usage is TRBJ2-5; 8 bases match TRBD1. This CDR3 has 13 amino acids. Germline V gene data show CDR1 as LGHNT and CDR2 as FRNRAP. The junction had 7 bases not matched to a gene; V was cut back by 8 bases and J by 5 bases. CDR3 nucleotides: TGTGCTAGTCTGCCAGGGGGCTGGGAGACCCAGTACTTC. Its protein product is CASLPGGWETQYF.

Only a few counts were recorded for this clonotype. The rearrangement uses TRBV5-1 and TRBJ2-3; D call uncertain. Germline V CDR1 and CDR2: SGHRS, YFSETQ. The CDR3 totals 15 residues. The V end was cut by 2 bases, the J end by 0 bases, with 10 bases between. CDR3: CASSFSTWSTDTQYF. In nucleotides, the CDR3 is TGCGCCAGCAGCTTTTCAACTTGGAGCACAGATACGCAGTATTTT.

The chain carries TRBV2 and TRBJ1-1, with 10 bases that match TRBD1. The germline V gene encodes CDR1 SNHLY and CDR2 FYNNEI. The junction had 4 bases not matched to a gene; V was cut back by 5 bases and J by 4 bases. The CDR3 loop spans 14 amino acids. CDR3 loop: CASSIRTGGTEAFF. The CDR3, as DNA: TGTGCCAGCAGTATCCGGACAGGGGGCACTGAAGCTTTCTTT. The full variable domain, rest sourced from reference TRBV2 and TRBJ1-1, is EPEVTQTPSHQVTQMGQEVILRCVPISNHLYFYWYRQILGQKVEFLVSFYNNEISEKSEIFDDQFSVERPDGSNFTLKIRSTKLEDSAMYFCASSIRTGGTEAFFGQGTRLTVV.

On this clonotype: A much larger clonotype is one base distant, so this may be a read error. DNA of the CDR3: TGTGCCAGCACCCTAGCGGGGGGAACAGATACGCAGTATTTT. Translated: CASTLAGGTDTQYF. The chain combines TRBV27 with TRBJ2-3, with 11 bases that match TRBD2. The trim removed 7 bases at V and 3 bases at J, leaving 3 bases unmatched. CDR1 is MNHEY, CDR2 SMNVEV, per germline (reference sequence). The CDR3 extends over 14 amino acids.

V is TRBV9 and J is TRBJ1-6; possibly TRBD1 for D (5 bases). The CDR3 loop spans 16 amino acids. V was trimmed by 0 bases and J by 9 bases, leaving 16 bases between them. Germline V gene sequence: CDR1 SGDLS, CDR2 YYNGEE. The CDR3 sequence is CASSVEGRPGFSPLHF. CDR3 DNA: TGTGCCAGCAGCGTAGAAGGCAGGCCAGGGTTTTCACCCCTCCACTTT.

This clonotype has ten or more counts. This sequence joins TRBV7-2 and TRBJ1-4; no reliable D call. The CDR3 is 16 residues long. Germline V gene lookup returns CDR1 SGHTA and CDR2 FQGNSA. The V and J ends lost 1 base and 0 bases respectively, with 9 bases between them. The CDR3 sequence: CASSLGRTTTNEKLFF. CDR3 coding DNA: TGTGCCAGCAGCTTAGGCAGGACTACAACTAATGAAAAACTGTTTTTT.

As for this clonotype: No conserved phenylalanine or tryptophan ends this CDR3, so it is likely a read error. The chain joins TRBV7-2 to TRBJ2-7; D ambiguous. CDR3 length: 15 amino acids. Germline values: CDR1 SGHTA, CDR2 FQGNSA. The V gene lost 5 bases and the J gene lost 3 bases, with 17 bases spanning the gap. DNA for the CDR3: TGTGCCAGCAGCCTATCCATCGGGCCTAACTACGAGCAGTACCTC. Protein sequence: CASSLSIGPNYEQYL.

In this sample, this clonotype turned up a few times. The chain joins TRBV5-1 to TRBJ2-7, with 9 bases identical to TRBD2. CDR1 SGHRS and CDR2 YFSETQ come from the germline V gene. The V and J ends lost 0 bases and 2 bases, in that order; junction bases with no gene match: 3. The CDR3 totals 15 residues. The CDR3 reads CASSLETSGTYEQYF. DNA for the CDR3: TGCGCCAGCAGCTTGGAGACTAGCGGAACCTACGAGCAGTACTTC.

The chain carries TRBV20-1 and TRBJ2-3; a possible D gene is TRBD2 (6 bases). Germline V gene sequence: CDR1 DFQATT, CDR2 SNEGSKA (reference sequence). The V end lost 5 bases, the J end lost 2 bases, and 14 bases lay between the germline ends. The CDR3 loop spans 14 amino acids. In DNA form, the CDR3 reads TGCAGTGCTCCCCGGGACTTAAACACAGATACGCAGTATTTT. It codes for CSAPRDLNTDTQYF.

Only a few counts were recorded for this clonotype. The J gene is TRBJ2-5, the V gene TRBV7-8, with D unresolved. Between the trimmed V and J ends, which lost 0 bases and 11 bases, there was a span of 19 bases. This CDR3 spans 15 amino acids. CDR1 and CDR2 (germline): SGHVS, FQNEAQ. This CDR3 reads CASSLAPSPTYGQYF. As DNA, the CDR3 is TGTGCCAGCAGCTTAGCGCCTTCCCCCACTTACGGGCAGTACTTC.

The chain carries TRBV28 and TRBJ1-1, with D possibly matching TRBD1 (5 bases). V dropped 5 bases and J dropped 5 bases, with 18 bases sitting between them. This CDR3 contains 15 residues. In germline, CDR1 is MDHEN, CDR2 SYDVKM. The CDR3 here is CASSPHGRAGTEAFF. The DNA for the CDR3 is TGTGCCAGCAGTCCCCATGGCAGGGCCGGGACTGAAGCTTTCTTT.

This chain links TRBV20-1 with TRBJ1-2; possibly TRBD1 for D (5 bases). The germline V and J ends were trimmed by 0 bases and 6 bases, with 14 bases remaining between them. The CDR3 sequence is 14 residues long. Germline CDR1 DFQATT, CDR2 SNEGSKA (reference sequence). The CDR3 DNA sequence: TGCAGTGCTAGAGATTTCCAGGGAGGGAATGGCTACACCTTC. As protein: CSARDFQGGNGYTF.

Comment on this clonotype: A much larger clone is a single base away; this may be a read error. The chain employs TRBV12-3 or TRBV12-4 and TRBJ2-4; the match to TRBD2 covers 7 bases. The CDR3 runs 15 residues. This CDR3 reads CTSSQFGTNDHIQYF. CDR3 nucleotides: TGTACCAGCAGTCAGTTCGGGACTAATGATCACATTCAGTACTTC.

The chain couples TRBV5-4 to TRBJ2-4; the D gene is possibly TRBD2 (6 bases). V gave up 1 base and J gave up 0 bases, with 11 bases separating them. Looked up from germline, CDR1 is SGHNT and CDR2 is YYREEE (reference sequence). The CDR3 consists of 16 residues. The CDR3 DNA is TGTGCCAGCAGCTTGTGGGGGACTCTAGCCAAAAACATTCAGTACTTC. Its protein product is CASSLWGTLAKNIQYF.

This clonotype came up once. This sequence joins TRBV5-1 and TRBJ2-3; 9 bases map to TRBD2. Trimming cost V 0 bases and J 5 bases; bases outside gene matches: 7. Per the germline V gene, CDR1 is SGHRS and CDR2 is YFSETQ. The CDR3 is made up of 16 amino acids. CDR3 bases: TGCGCCAGCAGCTTGGGGGTAGCGGGAGTCGGAGATACGCAGTATTTT. This translates into CASSLGVAGVGDTQYF.

This clonotype was observed a handful of times. The chain has TRBV7-9 and TRBJ1-2, with TRBD1 matching over 8 bases. The germline V gene has CDR1 SEHNR and CDR2 FQNEAQ (reference sequence). J gave up 4 bases and V 3 bases, and 7 bases lay outside the gene matches. There are 15 residues in the CDR3. CDR3 sequence: CASSFWDRTSYGYTF. The CDR3 DNA follows: TGTGCCAGCAGCTTCTGGGACAGGACTAGCTATGGCTACACCTTC.

CDR3 region: CASSTQGQPGEKLFF. The CDR3 coding sequence is TGTGCCAGCAGCACCCAGGGACAGCCCGGGGAAAAACTGTTTTTT. V gene TRBV2 combines with J gene TRBJ1-4, with 7 bases matching TRBD1. V was pared by 6 bases and J by 8 bases, with 12 bases of the junction left unmatched. This CDR3 is built from 15 residues. CDR1 is SNHLY and CDR2 is FYNNEI in the germline V gene.

The chain combines TRBV6-2 or TRBV6-3 with TRBJ2-6; the match to TRBD2 covers 7 bases. CDR1 and CDR2 (germline): MNHEY, SVGEGT. Losses at the gene ends were 4 bases for V and 4 bases for J; bases not matched to a gene: 4. The CDR3 sequence is 15 residues long. The CDR3 DNA is TGTGCCAGCAGTTGGGGGGGATCCGGGGCCAACGTCCTGACTTTC. Its translation: CASSWGGSGANVLTF.

As for this clonotype: This clone may be a read error of a much larger clone one base away. This chain links TRBV20-1 with TRBJ2-1; D is undetermined. CDR1 is DFQATT and CDR2 is SNEGSKA in the germline V gene (reference sequence). This CDR3 region has 14 residues. The germline V and J ends were trimmed by 4 bases and 3 bases, with 13 bases remaining between them. The CDR3 coding sequence is TGCAGTGCTACCGGACCAGAAGACTACAATGAGCAGTTCTTC. Protein sequence: CSATGPEDYNEQFF.